The rows below give T cell receptor beta chains drawn from one sample of a study of shared clonotypes between healthy human individuals. The protocol was immunoSEQ multiplex PCR, while the TCRdb copy is restricted to in-frame clones and leaves out a portion. In the table there are 450,000 to 500,000 clones, 70% to 80% of which are singletons. Sequencing was performed on PBMCs. Receptors originate from a woman aged 40 to 50 in good health. Some clones in this sample may be carry-over from other donors' samples. Each CDR3 is given without its conserved first and last residue. The order of the fields is CDR3 protein, V gene, clone size, J gene. A row's size may be missing; if present it is once, few, many or a size class.

CDR3aa: ASSFSGGALEQY; v_gene: TRBV11-2; abundance: many; j_gene: TRBJ2-7
CDR3aa: ASRWTAEAF; v_gene: TRBV2; abundance: .; j_gene: TRBJ1-1
CDR3aa: ASSIVAGNDQF; v_gene: TRBV19; abundance: few; j_gene: TRBJ2-1
CDR3aa: SADSGGIRETQY; v_gene: TRBV29-1; abundance: .; j_gene: TRBJ2-5
CDR3aa: ASSLVGDFGYT; v_gene: TRBV5-4; abundance: .; j_gene: TRBJ1-2
CDR3aa: ASSKQVNTGELF; v_gene: TRBV19; abundance: .; j_gene: TRBJ2-2
CDR3aa: ASSQSPGLLYNEQF; v_gene: TRBV4-1; abundance: .; j_gene: TRBJ2-1
CDR3aa: ASSYSGGRGQETQY; v_gene: TRBV6-5; abundance: few; j_gene: TRBJ2-5
CDR3aa: ASSLGALSDEQF; v_gene: TRBV5-1; abundance: .; j_gene: TRBJ2-1
CDR3aa: ASSFRQGRDTQY; v_gene: TRBV5-1; abundance: .; j_gene: TRBJ2-3
CDR3aa: ASSPPVRDTQY; v_gene: TRBV18; abundance: .; j_gene: TRBJ2-3
CDR3aa: ASSDNRAAGNTIY; v_gene: TRBV7-9; abundance: .; j_gene: TRBJ1-3
CDR3aa: SVGGGNEKLF; v_gene: TRBV29-1; abundance: few; j_gene: TRBJ1-4